The TCR beta chain under discussion was sequenced for a study of cytomegalovirus exposure and HLA in healthy donors. Looking at the study overall: Inside one of the first data releases sat about 91 million unique TCRs taken from HLA-typed donors. Researchers found that under 90% of just under 400 genotyped donors fell within the Caucasian-associated ancestry cluster.

CDR1 is MGHRA and CDR2 is YSYEKL in the germline V gene. V was shortened by 0 bases and J by 2 bases, with 11 bases between the two germline ends. The CDR3 length is 16 residues. The PCR made use of 60 Vbeta and 13 Jbeta primers. Profiled with immunoSEQ multiplex PCR; TCRdb holds only in-frame clones, not every one. This table has over 55,000 clones, around three quarters appearing once. The V and J genes are TRBV4-1 and TRBJ1-5; possible D gene TRBD1, 5 bases. Sequencing used PBMCs. The TCR sequence derives from a woman in her forties or fifties in good health and CMV-seropositive. Here the CDR3 reads CASSQERGFGNQPQHF. The CDR3 nucleotides read TGCGCCAGCAGCCAAGAAAGGGGTTTCGGCAATCAGCCCCAGCATTTT.